This T cell receptor (beta chain) comes out of a study of metastatic and nonmetastatic thyroid tumors. Germline-derived CDR1 and CDR2 are SNHLY and FYNNEI. The CDR3 spans 14 residues. The V and J ends lost 9 bases and 0 bases respectively, with 12 bases between them. MiXCR re-clonotyped the PCR reads for TCRdb. Here the sample spans 20,000 to 30,000 clones, 14% to 15% being singletons. Not a single patient had been given any form of treatment at any point before undergoing thyroid surgery. This clone was detected ten times or more. This sequence joins TRBV2 and TRBJ2-1; D gene unclear. The sequence came from a female donor with papillary thyroid cancer or a benign thyroid nodule (not recorded which). Some clones in this sample may be carry-over from other donors' samples. The sequencing input was blood. CDR3 in DNA: TGTGCCAGGTCCAGCAATTTCTCCTACAATGAGCAGTTCTTC. Encoded protein: CARSSNFSYNEQFF.